Listed here are 30 T cell receptor beta chains from one sample, sequenced in a study of shared clonotypes between healthy human individuals. The data were produced by immunoSEQ multiplex PCR, yet TCRdb's version contains in-frame clones alone and is incomplete. The table has a few million clones, more than 80% seen once; the top ten hold 0.11% to 0.15%. The sequenced sample consisted of naive CD4+ T cells sorted from blood. The subset is: CD45RA+ positively selected. The receptors originated from a young man in good health.

The chain joins TRBV11-2 to TRBJ1-2; D is unresolved. Germline-derived CDR1 and CDR2 are SGHAT and FQNNGV. This CDR3 has 12 residues. V was cut by 4 bases and J by 5 bases, with 8 bases left in between. DNA for the CDR3: TGTGCCAGCAGCTCCTCGAGTTATGGCTACACCTTC. Translation: CASSSSSYGYTF.

The chain combines TRBV15 with TRBJ2-2; a possible D gene is TRBD1 (6 bases). The CDR3 extends over 16 amino acids. Germline CDR1 is LNHNV and CDR2 is YYDKDF (reference sequence). Trimming cost V 0 bases and J 3 bases, with 11 bases left between them. CDR3 residues: CATSRDTGRYTGELFF. In DNA, the CDR3 is TGTGCCACCAGCAGAGACACAGGGCGGTACACCGGGGAGCTGTTTTTT. The full variable domain, its missing parts supplied by reference TRBV15 and TRBJ2-2, is DAMVIQNPRYQVTQFGKPVTLSCSQTLNHNVMYWYQQKSSQAPKLLFHYYDKDFNNEADTPDNFQSRRPNTSFCFLDIRSPGLGDTAMYLCATSRDTGRYTGELFFGEGSRLTVL.

V is TRBV7-2 and J is TRBJ2-3; a possible D gene is TRBD1 (5 bases). The CDR3 is 16 residues long. The germline CDR1 and CDR2 sequences are SGHTA and FQGNSA. Trimming removed 1 base at V and 4 bases at J, with 15 bases between. CDR3 in DNA: TGTGCCAGCAGCTTAGTAAGGGGTTTTCTCGCAGATACGCAGTATTTT. Amino acids: CASSLVRGFLADTQYF.

This sequence joins TRBV6-1 and TRBJ1-2, with a weak D call TRBD1 (5 bases). Germline CDR1 and CDR2: MNHNS and SASEGT. The CDR3 totals 14 residues. Between the trimmed V and J ends, which lost 6 bases and 5 bases, there was a span of 16 bases. The CDR3 loop is CASRDGTVRYGYTF. Written as DNA, the CDR3 is TGTGCCAGCAGAGACGGGACGGTGAGGTATGGCTACACCTTC.

This clone appeared a single time. The CDR3 sequence: CASSPPGATGNTIYF. In nucleotides, the CDR3 is TGTGCCAGCTCCCCGCCGGGAGCCACGGGAAACACCATATATTTT. The J gene is TRBJ1-3, the V gene TRBV18; the D is unclear. The V end lost 6 bases, the J end lost 4 bases, and 16 bases lay between the germline ends. Germline V gene sequence: CDR1 KGHSH, CDR2 LQKENI. The CDR3 spans 15 residues. Full variable domain (remainder filled in from reference TRBV18 and TRBJ1-3): NAGVMQNPRHLVRRRGQEARLRCSPMKGHSHVYWYRQLPEEGLKFMVYLQKENIIDESGMPKERFSAEFPKEGPSILRIQQVVRGDSAAYFCASSPPGATGNTIYFGEGSWLTVV.

V and J are TRBV11-2 and TRBJ1-1; a possible D gene is TRBD1 (5 bases). The CDR3 has 16 residues. V gave up 1 base and J gave up 6 bases, with 18 bases separating them. Germline lookup yields CDR1 SGHAT and CDR2 FQNNGV. The CDR3 nucleotides read TGTGCCAGCAGCTTAGGTAGATGGGGGTCAGACGCTGAAGCTTTCTTT. This encodes CASSLGRWGSDAEAFF.

With respect to this clone: The sample has other DNA sequences that encode this CDR3 too. The chain uses TRBV30 and TRBJ1-5, with D uncertain. The CDR3 length is 13 residues. Between the trimmed V and J ends, which lost 2 bases and 5 bases, there was a span of 10 bases. CDR1 is GTSNPN, CDR2 SVGIG, per germline (reference sequence). The CDR3 sequence: CAWSSGRDQPQHF. CDR3 coding DNA: TGTGCCTGGAGTTCGGGGAGAGATCAGCCCCAGCATTTT.

This chain joins TRBV10-3 and TRBJ1-5, with 10 bases matching TRBD1. V gave up 8 bases and J gave up 6 bases; unmatched junction bases: 7. The length of the CDR3 is 14 residues. Germline V gene sequence: CDR1 ENHRY, CDR2 SYGVKD. In DNA form, the CDR3 reads TGTGCCATCCGCGGACAGGGGGACCGTCAGCCCCAGCATTTT. Protein: CAIRGQGDRQPQHF.

The chain carries TRBV28 and TRBJ1-2, with D perhaps TRBD1 (5 bases). Trimming pared 6 bases from V and 3 bases from J, leaving 17 bases between. The CDR3 covers 15 residues. Germline lookup yields CDR1 MDHEN and CDR2 SYDVKM. CDR3 sequence reads: CASSPGLWGDYGYTF. CDR3 nucleotides: TGTGCCAGCAGCCCCGGCCTCTGGGGGGACTATGGCTACACCTTC.

This rearrangement joins TRBV2 to TRBJ2-3; weak D call: TRBD1 (6 bases). V was shortened by 8 bases and J by 2 bases, with 8 bases between the two germline ends. Germline V gene sequence: CDR1 SNHLY, CDR2 FYNNEI. CDR3 length: 12 amino acids. CDR3 bases: TGTGCCAGCGGGGGCAACACAGATACGCAGTATTTT. Residues: CASGGNTDTQYF. Drawing the rest from reference TRBV2 and TRBJ2-3, the complete variable domain is EPEVTQTPSHQVTQMGQEVILRCVPISNHLYFYWYRQILGQKVEFLVSFYNNEISEKSEIFDDQFSVERPDGSNFTLKIRSTKLEDSAMYFCASGGNTDTQYFGPGTRLTVL.

V and J are TRBV28 and TRBJ2-2; D remains unclear. This CDR3 has 12 amino acids. Trimming took off 5 bases at V and 7 bases at J, with 8 bases between the two ends. Germline values: CDR1 MDHEN, CDR2 SYDVKM. The CDR3 here is CASSIQRGELFF. CDR3 bases: TGTGCCAGCAGTATACAGCGCGGGGAGCTGTTTTTT.

Comments on this clone: The same CDR3 is also encoded by other DNA sequences in this sample. The chain combines TRBV6-1 with TRBJ1-2; D perhaps matches TRBD1 (5 bases). CDR1 is MNHNS and CDR2 is SASEGT in the germline V gene. The length of the CDR3 is 13 residues. Trimming took off 0 bases at V and 4 bases at J, with 6 bases between the two ends. The DNA for the CDR3 is TGTGCCAGCAGTGAAGCAGGGGTCTATGGCTACACCTTC. Amino acids: CASSEAGVYGYTF.

The count of this clone is one. The chain joins TRBV19 to TRBJ2-3, with D perhaps matching TRBD1 (5 bases). Looked up from germline, CDR1 is LNHDA and CDR2 is SQIVND (reference sequence). V lost 3 bases, J lost 1 base, and 11 bases lay in between. This CDR3 has 15 residues. This CDR3 reads CASSMGLVGTDTQYF. The CDR3 coding sequence is TGTGCCAGTAGTATGGGGCTAGTTGGCACAGATACGCAGTATTTT.

V is TRBV25-1 and J is TRBJ2-7; the match to TRBD1 covers 9 bases. Trimming at V came to 6 bases and at J to 1 base, leaving 7 bases not matched to a gene. This CDR3 region has 15 residues. Looked up from germline, CDR1 is MGHDK and CDR2 is SYGVNS. This CDR3 is CASSPLTGGSYEQYF. The CDR3 DNA is TGTGCCAGCAGCCCCCTGACAGGGGGGTCCTACGAGCAGTACTTC.

V gene TRBV5-4 combines with J gene TRBJ2-5, with D unresolved. Germline V gene lookup returns CDR1 SGHNT and CDR2 YYREEE (reference sequence). V was trimmed by 0 bases and J by 1 base, leaving 7 bases between them. The CDR3 runs to 14 residues. CDR3 in DNA: TGTGCCAGCAGCTTGGCCTCCTTCCAAGAGACCCAGTACTTC. It translates to CASSLASFQETQYF. Using reference TRBV5-4 and TRBJ2-5 for the parts outside the CDR3, the full variable domain is ETGVTQSPTHLIKTRGQQVTLRCSSQSGHNTVSWYQQALGQGPQFIFQYYREEENGRGNFPPRFSGLQFPNYSSELNVNALELDDSALYLCASSLASFQETQYFGPGTRLLVL.

The rearrangement uses TRBV7-9 and TRBJ1-5; TRBD1 matches at 9 bases. Germline CDR1 and CDR2: SEHNR and FQNEAQ (reference sequence). V lost 5 bases to trimming and J lost 5 bases; unmatched junction nucleotides: 10. This CDR3 is built from 16 residues. CDR3 nucleotide sequence: TGTGCCAGCAGCACGGCCGGGACAGGGTGGGATCAGCCCCAGCATTTT. This sequence encodes CASSTAGTGWDQPQHF. Based on the CDR3 plus reference TRBV7-9 and TRBJ1-5, the full variable domain is DTGVSQNPRHKITKRGQNVTFRCDPISEHNRLYWYRQTLGQGPEFLTYFQNEAQLEKSRLLSDRFSAERPKGSFSTLEIQRTEQGDSAMYLCASSTAGTGWDQPQHFGDGTRLSIL.

In regard to this clone: In the same sample, other DNA sequences code for this CDR3. The chain uses TRBV5-1 and TRBJ2-2; D remains unclear. V lost 0 bases to trimming and J lost 3 bases, with 6 bases between them. The CDR3 contains 14 residues. Looked up from germline, CDR1 is SGHRS and CDR2 is YFSETQ. The CDR3 DNA reads TGCGCCAGCAGCTTGGGTGGTGACACCGGGGAGCTGTTTTTT. It encodes CASSLGGDTGELFF.

CDR3 amino acids: CASRTGGVDTEAFF. In nucleotides, the CDR3 is TGTGCCAGCAGAACGGGGGGTGTGGACACTGAAGCTTTCTTT. The J gene is TRBJ1-1, the V gene TRBV5-4, with D possibly being TRBD1 (5 bases). Germline loops: CDR1 SGHNT, CDR2 YYREEE (reference sequence). Trimming stripped 5 bases from V and 3 bases from J, with 14 bases between. The length of the CDR3 is 14 residues.

Worth noting for this clone: The same CDR3 arises from other DNA sequences in this sample as well. The V and J genes are TRBV6-6 and TRBJ1-1; D possibly corresponds to TRBD1 (5 bases). Germline CDR1 MNHNY, CDR2 SVGAGI (reference sequence). V was shortened by 6 bases and J by 5 bases, with 7 bases between the two germline ends. This CDR3 has 11 residues. CDR3 residues: CASRGQTEAFF. The CDR3 DNA follows: TGTGCCAGCAGGGGGCAAACTGAAGCTTTCTTT.

This chain uses TRBV7-6 with TRBJ1-4; D is ambiguous. With 3 bases removed from V and 5 bases from J, the gap between germline ends came to 10 bases. The germline CDR1 and CDR2 sequences are SGHVS and FNYEAQ. This CDR3 has 14 residues. CDR3 sequence (DNA): TGTGCCAGCAGCTTTACCGGGAAGAATGAAAAACTGTTTTTT. As protein: CASSFTGKNEKLFF.

The sample holds one count of this clone. This chain joins TRBV6-6 and TRBJ1-1; TRBD1 agrees at 8 bases. CDR3 size: 14 residues. V lost 6 bases and J lost 1; bases outside the gene matches: 4. Germline CDR1 is MNHNY and CDR2 is SVGAGI (reference sequence). The CDR3 spells CASRPGQGNTEAFF. The DNA of the CDR3 is TGTGCCAGCAGGCCCGGACAGGGGAACACTGAAGCTTTCTTT.

The gene calls are TRBV7-8 and TRBJ2-1, with unresolved D. Trimming took 7 bases from V and 9 from J, leaving 10 bases between them. The CDR3 has 11 residues. Germline lookup yields CDR1 SGHVS and CDR2 FQNEAQ. CDR3 in amino acids: CASTYNGEQFF. The CDR3 bases are TGTGCCAGCACCTATAACGGTGAGCAGTTCTTC.

The CDR3 DNA sequence: TGTGCCAGTAACACCGGGACCCACACAGATACGCAGTATTTT. It yields the protein CASNTGTHTDTQYF. J is TRBJ2-3 and V is TRBV19; D may be TRBD1 or TRBD2 (5 bases each). This CDR3 contains 14 residues. Germline CDR1 and CDR2: LNHDA and SQIVND (reference sequence). The ends were cut back, 7 bases at V and 2 bases at J, with 13 bases in the middle.

The chain recombines TRBV2 with TRBJ1-2; no firm D call. The ends were cut back, 6 bases at V and 4 bases at J, with 6 bases in the middle. The CDR3 extends over 11 amino acids. Germline loops: CDR1 SNHLY, CDR2 FYNNEI. CDR3 DNA: TGTGCCAGCAGGGCGGTCTATGGCTACACCTTC. This codes for CASRAVYGYTF.

This clone was detected only once. The rearrangement uses TRBV14 and TRBJ2-7; no clear D. Germline CDR1 is SGHDN and CDR2 is FVKESK. The CDR3 runs 13 residues. V was shortened by 1 base and J by 4 bases, with 8 bases between the two germline ends. The CDR3 sequence is CASSQALYYEQYF. The CDR3 DNA follows: TGTGCCAGCAGCCAAGCCCTTTATTACGAGCAGTACTTC. The full variable domain, its missing parts supplied by reference TRBV14 and TRBJ2-7, is EAGVTQFPSHSVIEKGQTVTLRCDPISGHDNLYWYRRVMGKEIKFLLHFVKESKQDESGMPNNRFLAERTGGTYSTLKVQPAELEDSGVYFCASSQALYYEQYFGPGTRLTVT.

This chain uses TRBV11-3 with TRBJ2-7; no firm D call. Deletions cut 1 base from V and 3 bases from J, with 7 bases between. The germline CDR1 and CDR2 sequences are SGHNT and YENEEA. CDR3 length: 13 amino acids. CDR3 DNA: TGTGCCAGCAGCTTAGGGGCGAACTACGAGCAGTACTTC. It specifies CASSLGANYEQYF.

The chain joins TRBV11-3 to TRBJ2-7; tentatively, D is TRBD1 or TRBD2 (5 bases each). The CDR3 runs 14 residues. Trimming took 0 bases from V and 3 from J, leaving 9 bases between them. Germline CDR1 SGHNT, CDR2 YENEEA. The CDR3 sequence: CASSLDGGVYEQYF. The CDR3 DNA follows: TGTGCCAGCAGCTTAGATGGGGGTGTCTACGAGCAGTACTTC.

V is TRBV19 and J is TRBJ1-2; TRBD1 matches 7 bases. The CDR3 contains 14 residues. Trimming at V came to 7 bases and at J to 4 bases, leaving 9 bases not matched to a gene. In germline, CDR1 is LNHDA, CDR2 SQIVND (reference sequence). CDR3 coding DNA: TGTGCCAGTACCATCCAGGGGGGTCCCTATGGCTACACCTTC. Its protein is CASTIQGGPYGYTF.

The V gene is TRBV30, the J gene TRBJ1-5; the D gene is possibly TRBD1 (5 bases). The ends were cut back, 2 bases at V and 5 bases at J, with 10 bases in the middle. Per germline, CDR1 GTSNPN and CDR2 SVGIG (reference sequence). CDR3 length: 13 amino acids. The CDR3 reads CAWSPDSYQPQHF. The DNA for the CDR3 is TGTGCCTGGAGTCCTGACAGTTATCAGCCCCAGCATTTT.

V gene TRBV9 combines with J gene TRBJ1-1; D gene unclear. Between the trimmed V and J ends, which lost 0 bases and 4 bases, there was a span of 13 bases. This CDR3 is 15 amino acids long. CDR1 and CDR2 (germline): SGDLS, YYNGEE. The CDR3 bases are TGTGCCAGCAGCGTAGAACCGTTCTGGGGCACTGAAGCTTTCTTT. Its translation is CASSVEPFWGTEAFF.